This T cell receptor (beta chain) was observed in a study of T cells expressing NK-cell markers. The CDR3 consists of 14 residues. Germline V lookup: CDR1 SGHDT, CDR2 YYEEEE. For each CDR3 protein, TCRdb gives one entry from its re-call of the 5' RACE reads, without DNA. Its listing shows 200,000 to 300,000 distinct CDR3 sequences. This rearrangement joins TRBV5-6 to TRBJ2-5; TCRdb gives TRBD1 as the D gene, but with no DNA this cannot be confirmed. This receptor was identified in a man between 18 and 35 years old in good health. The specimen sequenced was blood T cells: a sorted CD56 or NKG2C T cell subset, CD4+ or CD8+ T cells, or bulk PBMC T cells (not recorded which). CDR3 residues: CASSSRETQETQYF.